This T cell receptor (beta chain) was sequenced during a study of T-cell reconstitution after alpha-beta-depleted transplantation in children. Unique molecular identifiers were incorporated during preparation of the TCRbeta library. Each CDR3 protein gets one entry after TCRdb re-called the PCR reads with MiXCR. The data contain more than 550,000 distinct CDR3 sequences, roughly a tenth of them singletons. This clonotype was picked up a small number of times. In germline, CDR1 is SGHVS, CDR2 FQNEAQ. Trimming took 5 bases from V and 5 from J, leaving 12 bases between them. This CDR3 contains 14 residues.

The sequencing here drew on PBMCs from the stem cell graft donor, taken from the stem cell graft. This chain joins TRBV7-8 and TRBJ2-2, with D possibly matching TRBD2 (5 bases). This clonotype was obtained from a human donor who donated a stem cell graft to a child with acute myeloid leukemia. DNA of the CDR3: TGTGCCAGCAGCCTTGGGAGCCAGACCGGGGAGCTGTTTTTT. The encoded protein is CASSLGSQTGELFF.